Listed below are T cell receptor beta chains from one sample, sequenced in a study of a mutant IDH1 vaccine in newly diagnosed glioma. The assay was immunoSEQ multiplex PCR, and TCRdb's table has in-frame clones only and misses some. This sample carries 40,000 to 50,000 clones, 75% to 90% of them seen once, and the ten largest clones take approximately 1.5%. The antigens these receptors bind are not known. The sequenced sample was PBMCs, obtained from a glioma patient whose treatment included an IDH1 peptide vaccine. These TCRs come from a middle-aged man with glioma. The conserved cysteine and the conserved F or W are not part of the CDR3 here.

V gene,J gene,CDR3 protein
TRBV7-2,TRBJ2-5,ASSGPGQAQETQY
TRBV15,TRBJ2-5,ATSRDRGGEETQY
TRBV18,TRBJ2-1,ASSPGHDNEQF
TRBV27,TRBJ1-1,ASTRSAGANTEAF
TRBV28,TRBJ1-2,ASSLRGALLGYT
TRBV7-6,TRBJ2-7,ASSQGTSGSYEQY
TRBV7-9,TRBJ1-6,ASSPTGYNSPLH
TRBV6-5,TRBJ1-1,LPDRNTEAF
TRBV6-1,TRBJ1-5,ASSEALQGYNQPQH
TRBV15,TRBJ1-3,ATSGDRGRNTIY
TRBV28,TRBJ2-1,ASSLPGVSYNEQF
TRBV5-1,TRBJ2-7,ASSLDAFYEQY
TRBV28,TRBJ2-5,ASSLPGQDTNLQETQY
TRBV28,TRBJ2-2,ASSSWPGLRPARTGELF
TRBV7-2,TRBJ1-1,ASSLALFPEAF
TRBV7-2,TRBJ2-4,ASSLGLAGGWENIQY
TRBV5-1,TRBJ2-7,ASSLLGGTYEQY
TRBV4-1,TRBJ2-5,ASSQDGTSGGSPVY
TRBV4-1,TRBJ2-7,ASSQEPSGRGYEQY
TRBV5-1,TRBJ2-4,ASRERPVAPNIQY
TRBV4-3,TRBJ2-3,ASSQGDYITDTQY
TRBV7-9,TRBJ2-7,ASSRGVGEMDEQY
TRBV27,TRBJ1-5,ASSSLTHQGIDQPQH
TRBV15,TRBJ2-5,ATSKYSLQETQY
TRBV28,TRBJ1-1,ASSNPDRPFPEAF
TRBV19,TRBJ1-5,ASSIDDRTNQPQH
TRBV11-3,TRBJ2-7,ASSTGPGQGENEQY
TRBV6-5,TRBJ1-1,ASRPTGRTEAF
TRBV7-3,TRBJ1-2,ASSLNGGSNYGYT
TRBV5-1,TRBJ2-7,ASSLAPTGDTYEQY
TRBV19,TRBJ2-6,ASTLGQGFSGANVLT
TRBV7-9,TRBJ1-2,ASSHNGYT
TRBV11-2,TRBJ1-3,ASSPFSGNTIY
TRBV5-1,TRBJ1-1,ASSFGDTEAF
TRBV5-4,TRBJ1-1,ASSGNVNTEAF
TRBV6-5,TRBJ1-5,ASSYSWKQPQH
TRBV6-1,TRBJ2-6,ASSEAGQAESSGANVLT
TRBV4-1,TRBJ2-1,ASCPLIRSSYNEQF
TRBV4-1,TRBJ2-5,ASSPRTQETQY
TRBV5-1,TRBJ2-2,ASSSLSTGELF
TRBV11-2,TRBJ2-5,ASSSPYQETQY
TRBV4-3,TRBJ2-7,ASSQATGTGGYEQY
TRBV5-1,TRBJ1-3,ASSFQGGGLSGNTIY
TRBV4-2,TRBJ1-6,ASSQGAGGGLDSPLH
TRBV20-1,TRBJ2-3,SLTATQY
TRBV29-1,TRBJ1-2,SVEGAPGDYGYT
TRBV7-2,TRBJ2-1,ASSLAQPGNEQF
TRBV6-4,TRBJ2-3,ASSGNGGSDTQY
TRBV28,TRBJ2-1,ASSLSSGRRGNEQF
TRBV15,TRBJ2-3,ATSSGQGTDTQY
TRBV9,TRBJ2-3,ASSVEPGGLAGSVDTQY
TRBV6-1,TRBJ2-5,ASSGVPSSQETQY
TRBV29-1,TRBJ1-5,SARSTPDQPQH